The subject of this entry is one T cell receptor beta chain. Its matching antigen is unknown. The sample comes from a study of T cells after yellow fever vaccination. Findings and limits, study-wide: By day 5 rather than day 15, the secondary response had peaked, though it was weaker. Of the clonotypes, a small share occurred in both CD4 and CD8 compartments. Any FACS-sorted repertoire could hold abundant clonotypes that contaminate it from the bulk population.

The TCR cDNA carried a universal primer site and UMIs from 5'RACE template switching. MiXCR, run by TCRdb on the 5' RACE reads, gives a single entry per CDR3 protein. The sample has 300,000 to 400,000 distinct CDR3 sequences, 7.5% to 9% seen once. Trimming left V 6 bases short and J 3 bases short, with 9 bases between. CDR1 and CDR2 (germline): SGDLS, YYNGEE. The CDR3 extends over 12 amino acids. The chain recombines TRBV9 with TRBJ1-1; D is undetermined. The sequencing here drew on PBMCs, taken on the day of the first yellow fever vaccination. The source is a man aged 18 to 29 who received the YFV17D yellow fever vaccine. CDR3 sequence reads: CASTPLDTEAFF. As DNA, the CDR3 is TGTGCCAGCACCCCTTTAGACACTGAAGCTTTCTTT.